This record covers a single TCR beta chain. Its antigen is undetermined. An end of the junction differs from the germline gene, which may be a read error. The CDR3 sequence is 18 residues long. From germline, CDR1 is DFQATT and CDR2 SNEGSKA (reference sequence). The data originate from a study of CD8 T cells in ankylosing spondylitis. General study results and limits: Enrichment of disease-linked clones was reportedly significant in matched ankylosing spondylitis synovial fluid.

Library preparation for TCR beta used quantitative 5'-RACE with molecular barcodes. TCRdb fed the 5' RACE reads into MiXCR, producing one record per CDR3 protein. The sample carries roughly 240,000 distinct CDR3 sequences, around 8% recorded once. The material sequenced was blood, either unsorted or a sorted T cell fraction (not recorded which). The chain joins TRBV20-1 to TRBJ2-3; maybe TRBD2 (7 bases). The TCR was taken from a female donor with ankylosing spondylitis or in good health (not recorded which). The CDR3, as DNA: TGCATTGCTAGAGGGGGGGGGGCTAGACGGACTAGCACAGATACGCAGTATTTT. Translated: CIARGGGARRTSTDTQYF.